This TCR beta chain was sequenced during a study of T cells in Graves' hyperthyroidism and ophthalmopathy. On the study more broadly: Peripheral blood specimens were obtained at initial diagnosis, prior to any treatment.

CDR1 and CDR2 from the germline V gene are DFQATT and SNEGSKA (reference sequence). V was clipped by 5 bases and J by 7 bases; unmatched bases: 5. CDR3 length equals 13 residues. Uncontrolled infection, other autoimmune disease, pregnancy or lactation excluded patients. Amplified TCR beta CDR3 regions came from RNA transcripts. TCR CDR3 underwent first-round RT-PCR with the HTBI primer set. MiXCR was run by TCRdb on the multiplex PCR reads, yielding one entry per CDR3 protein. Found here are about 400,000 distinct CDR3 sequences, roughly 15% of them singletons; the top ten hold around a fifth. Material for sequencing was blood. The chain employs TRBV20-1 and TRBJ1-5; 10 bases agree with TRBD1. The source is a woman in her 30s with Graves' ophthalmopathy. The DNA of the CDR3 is TGCAGTGCTCCCCGGACAGGGGGGCAGCCCCAGCATTTT. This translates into CSAPRTGGQPQHF.